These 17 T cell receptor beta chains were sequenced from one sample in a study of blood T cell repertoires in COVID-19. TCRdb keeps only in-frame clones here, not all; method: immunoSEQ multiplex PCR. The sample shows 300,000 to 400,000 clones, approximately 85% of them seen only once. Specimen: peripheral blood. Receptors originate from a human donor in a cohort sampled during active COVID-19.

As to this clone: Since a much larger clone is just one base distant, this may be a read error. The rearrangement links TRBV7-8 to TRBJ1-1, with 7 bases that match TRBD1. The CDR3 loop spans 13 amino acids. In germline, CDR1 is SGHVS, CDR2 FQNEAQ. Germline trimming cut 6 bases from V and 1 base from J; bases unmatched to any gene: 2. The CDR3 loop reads CASRYRGNTEAFF. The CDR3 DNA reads TGTGCCAGCAGGTACAGGGGGAACACTGAAGCTTTCTTT.

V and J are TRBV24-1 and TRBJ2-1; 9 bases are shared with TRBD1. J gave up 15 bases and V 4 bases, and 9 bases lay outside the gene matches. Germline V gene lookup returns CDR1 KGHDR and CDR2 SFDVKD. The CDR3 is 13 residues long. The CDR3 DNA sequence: TGTGCCACCAGTGAGACAGGGGGAAAAGGGCCGTTCTTC. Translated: CATSETGGKGPFF.

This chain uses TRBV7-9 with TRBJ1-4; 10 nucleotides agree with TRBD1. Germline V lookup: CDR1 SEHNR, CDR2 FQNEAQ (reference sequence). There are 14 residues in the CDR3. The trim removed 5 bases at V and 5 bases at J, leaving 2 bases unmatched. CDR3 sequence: CASSRTGGNEKLFF. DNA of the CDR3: TGTGCCAGCAGCCGGACAGGGGGAAATGAAAAACTGTTTTTT.

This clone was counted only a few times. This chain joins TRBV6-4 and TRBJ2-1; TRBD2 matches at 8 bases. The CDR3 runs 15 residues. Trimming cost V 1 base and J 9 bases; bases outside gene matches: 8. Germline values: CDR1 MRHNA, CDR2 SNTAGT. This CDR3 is CASSDFSGTRGEQFF. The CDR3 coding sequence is TGTGCCAGCAGTGACTTTTCCGGGACTAGGGGTGAGCAGTTCTTC.

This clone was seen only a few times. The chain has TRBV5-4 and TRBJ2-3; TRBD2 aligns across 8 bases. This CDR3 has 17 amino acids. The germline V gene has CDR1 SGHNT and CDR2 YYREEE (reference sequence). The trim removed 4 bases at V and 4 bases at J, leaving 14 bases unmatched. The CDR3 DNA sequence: TGTGCCAGCAGCCAACTATACGGGGGGGCCGGGGCAGATACGCAGTATTTT. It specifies CASSQLYGGAGADTQYF.

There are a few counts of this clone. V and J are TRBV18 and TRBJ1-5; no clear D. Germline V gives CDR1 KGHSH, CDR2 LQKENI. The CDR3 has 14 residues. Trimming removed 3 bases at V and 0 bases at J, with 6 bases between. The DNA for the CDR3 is TGTGCCAGCTCACCCCACACTAGCAATCAGCCCCAGCATTTT. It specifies CASSPHTSNQPQHF.

The CDR3 bases are TGTGCCAGCAGCTTGAGTTACCTACGGGATCAGTCCACAGATACGCAGTATTTT. Its protein product is CASSLSYLRDQSTDTQYF. V gene TRBV4-2 combines with J gene TRBJ2-3; possible D gene TRBD2, 5 bases. The ends were cut back, 5 bases at V and 2 bases at J, with 23 bases in the middle. Germline V gene lookup returns CDR1 LGHNA and CDR2 YNFKEQ. CDR3 length: 18 residues.

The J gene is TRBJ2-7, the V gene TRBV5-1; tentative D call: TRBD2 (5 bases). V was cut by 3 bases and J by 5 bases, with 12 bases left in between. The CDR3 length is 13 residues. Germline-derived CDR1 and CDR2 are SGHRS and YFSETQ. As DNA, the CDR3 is TGCGCCAGCAGCTCCTCGGGATCCCACGAGCAGTACTTC. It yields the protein CASSSSGSHEQYF.

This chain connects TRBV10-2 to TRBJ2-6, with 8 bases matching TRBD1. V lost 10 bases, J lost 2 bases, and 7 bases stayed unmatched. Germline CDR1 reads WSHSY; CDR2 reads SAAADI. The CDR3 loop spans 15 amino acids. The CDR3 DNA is TGCGCCACCAAACTGACAGGGGCTGGGGCCAACGTCCTGACTTTC. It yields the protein CATKLTGAGANVLTF.

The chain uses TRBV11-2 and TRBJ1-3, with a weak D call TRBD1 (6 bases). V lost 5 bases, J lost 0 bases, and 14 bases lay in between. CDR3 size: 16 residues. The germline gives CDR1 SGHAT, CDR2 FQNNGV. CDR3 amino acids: CASSKQDRNSGNTIYF. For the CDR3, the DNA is TGTGCCAGCAGCAAGCAAGACAGGAACTCTGGAAACACCATATATTTT.

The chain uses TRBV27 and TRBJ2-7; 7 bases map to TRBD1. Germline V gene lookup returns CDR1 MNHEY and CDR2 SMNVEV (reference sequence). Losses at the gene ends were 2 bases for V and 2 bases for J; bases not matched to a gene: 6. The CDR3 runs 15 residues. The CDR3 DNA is TGTGCCAGCAGTTTAGGACCCGGGACAGCCTACGAGCAGTACTTC. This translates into CASSLGPGTAYEQYF.

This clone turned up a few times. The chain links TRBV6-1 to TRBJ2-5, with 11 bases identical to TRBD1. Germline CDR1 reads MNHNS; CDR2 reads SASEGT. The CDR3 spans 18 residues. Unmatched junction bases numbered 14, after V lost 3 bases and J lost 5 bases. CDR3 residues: CASSDLRGQGEGSETQYF. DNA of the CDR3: TGTGCCAGCAGTGACTTAAGGGGACAGGGGGAGGGTTCGGAGACCCAGTACTTC.

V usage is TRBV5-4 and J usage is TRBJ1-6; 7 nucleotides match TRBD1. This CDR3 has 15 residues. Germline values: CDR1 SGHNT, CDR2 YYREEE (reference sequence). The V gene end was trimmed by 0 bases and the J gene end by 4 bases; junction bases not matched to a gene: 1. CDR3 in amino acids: CASSLEGQYNSPLHF. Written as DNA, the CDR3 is TGTGCCAGCAGCTTGGAGGGACAGTATAATTCACCCCTCCACTTT.

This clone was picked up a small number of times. CDR3 protein: CASSLERAGNTIYF. DNA of the CDR3: TGTGCCAGCAGCTTAGAAAGAGCTGGAAACACCATATATTTT. The V call is TRBV7-9, the J call TRBJ1-3; no definite D call. This CDR3 is 14 amino acids long. The germline V gene encodes CDR1 SEHNR and CDR2 FQNEAQ (reference sequence). V lost 1 base to trimming and J lost 2 bases, with 6 bases between them.

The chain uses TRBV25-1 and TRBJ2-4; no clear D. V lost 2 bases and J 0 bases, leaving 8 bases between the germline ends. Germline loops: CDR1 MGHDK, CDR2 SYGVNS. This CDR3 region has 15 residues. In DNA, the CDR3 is TGTGCCAGCAGTGAAAGCCGACTAGCCAAAAACATTCAGTACTTC. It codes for CASSESRLAKNIQYF.

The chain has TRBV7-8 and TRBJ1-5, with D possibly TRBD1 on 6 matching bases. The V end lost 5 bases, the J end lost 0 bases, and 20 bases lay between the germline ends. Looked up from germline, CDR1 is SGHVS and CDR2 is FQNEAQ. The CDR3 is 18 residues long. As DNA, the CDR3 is TGTGCCAGCAGCCGGCAGGCGGTAACCAGGGGTAGCAATCAGCCCCAGCATTTT. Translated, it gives CASSRQAVTRGSNQPQHF.

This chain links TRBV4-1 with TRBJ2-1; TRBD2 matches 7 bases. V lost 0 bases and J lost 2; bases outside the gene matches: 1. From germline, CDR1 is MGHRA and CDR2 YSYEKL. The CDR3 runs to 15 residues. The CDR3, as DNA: TGCGCCAGCAGCCAAGATCTAGCGGCCTACAATGAGCAGTTCTTC. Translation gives CASSQDLAAYNEQFF.